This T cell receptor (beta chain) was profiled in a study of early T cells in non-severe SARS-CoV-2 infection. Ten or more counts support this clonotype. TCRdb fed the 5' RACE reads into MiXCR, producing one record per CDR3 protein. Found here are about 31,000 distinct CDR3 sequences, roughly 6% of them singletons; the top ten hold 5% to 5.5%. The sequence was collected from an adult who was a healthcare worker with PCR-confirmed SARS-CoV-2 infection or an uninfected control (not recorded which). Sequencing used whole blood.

In DNA form, the CDR3 reads TGTGCCAGCAGCGTCCGAATAAATAGACGGGGATTATTCTCCTACAATGAGCAGTTCTTC. It translates to CASSVRINRRGLFSYNEQFF. The chain uses TRBV11-2 and TRBJ2-1, with D perhaps matching TRBD2 (5 bases). The CDR3 sequence is 20 residues long. CDR1 and CDR2 (germline): SGHAT, FQNNGV. V was clipped by 5 bases and J by 0 bases, with 26 bases between them.